This T cell receptor (beta chain) was sequenced during a study of blood T cell repertoires in COVID-19. Only in-frame clones appear in the TCRdb table, and some are missing; sequencing was by immunoSEQ multiplex PCR. The data show under 300,000 clones, 79% seen once. This clone has only a few counts. V shed 6 bases and J 5 bases; nucleotides not matched to a gene: 12. The CDR3 spans 17 residues. Germline CDR1 MDHEN, CDR2 SYDVKM. Sequencing input: peripheral blood. The chain has TRBV28 and TRBJ2-5, with 13 bases lining up with TRBD2. The TCR sequence derives from a woman aged 40-49 years with active or convalescent COVID-19. In DNA form, the CDR3 reads TGTGCCAGCAGCCCACTAGCGGGGGGGTCCTTCGGGGAGACCCAGTACTTC. Translation gives CASSPLAGGSFGETQYF.